The sequence of this T cell receptor (beta chain) was determined in a study of graft-versus-host responses after intestinal transplantation. Irradiated, violet-dye-labeled stimulators (roughly 200,000) were plated alongside roughly 200,000 CFSE-labeled responders. The CDR3 runs to 15 residues. The germline CDR1 and CDR2 sequences are SNHLY and FYNNEI. Trimming removed 4 bases at V and 4 bases at J, with 11 bases between. TCRdb keeps only in-frame clones here, not all; method: immunoSEQ multiplex PCR. The sample yields 20,000 to 25,000 clones, 40% to 55% seen once. The sequences come from alloreactive CD4+ T cells from a mixed lymphocyte reaction culture, collected before intestinal transplant. Subset reported: CFSE-low proliferating T cells sorted from roughly six-day pre-transplant mixed lymphocyte reaction (GvH or HvG direction). The chain couples TRBV2 to TRBJ1-6, with D possibly being TRBD1 (6 bases). The source is a human patient who received an intestinal transplant. Written as DNA, the CDR3 is TGTGCCAGCAGTGGACAGGCTCTTTATAATTCACCCCTCCACTTT. Residues: CASSGQALYNSPLHF.